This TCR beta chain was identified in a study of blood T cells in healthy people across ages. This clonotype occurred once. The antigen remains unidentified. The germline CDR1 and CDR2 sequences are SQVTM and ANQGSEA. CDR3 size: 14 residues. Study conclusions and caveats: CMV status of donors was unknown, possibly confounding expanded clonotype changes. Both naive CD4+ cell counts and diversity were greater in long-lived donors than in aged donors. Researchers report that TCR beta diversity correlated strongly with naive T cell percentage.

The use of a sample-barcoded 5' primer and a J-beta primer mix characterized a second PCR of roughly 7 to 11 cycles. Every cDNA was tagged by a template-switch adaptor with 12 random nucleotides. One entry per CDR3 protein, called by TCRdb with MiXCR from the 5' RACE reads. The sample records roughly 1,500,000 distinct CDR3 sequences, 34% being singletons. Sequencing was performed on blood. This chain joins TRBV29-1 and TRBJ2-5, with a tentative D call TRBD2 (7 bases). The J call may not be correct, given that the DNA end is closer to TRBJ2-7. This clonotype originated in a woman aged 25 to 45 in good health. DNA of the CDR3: TGCAGCGTTGAAGGCGTGGGGGGGCAATACGAGCAGTACTTC. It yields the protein CSVEGVGGQYEQYF.